One and the same sample provided the 7 T cell receptor beta chains below, sequenced in a study of shared clonotypes between healthy human individuals. TCRdb's copy holds only in-frame clones and misses some; the assay was immunoSEQ multiplex PCR. The table lists more than 450,000 clones, approximately 85% of them singletons, with 10% to 15% in the top ten. Material: PBMCs. These receptors all stem from a woman between 35 and 50 years old in good health. Some clones in this sample may be carry-over from other donors' samples.

This clone was seen a single time. V is TRBV27 and J is TRBJ2-3; D is uncertain. The CDR3 loop spans 9 amino acids. Germline V CDR1 and CDR2: MNHEY, SMNVEV (reference sequence). Trimming left V 6 bases short and J 9 bases short, with 4 bases between. CDR3: CASRRTQYF. CDR3 nucleotide sequence: TGTGCCAGCAGACGGACGCAGTATTTT.

This chain's CDR3 is CASSYLGSGEDGYTF. CDR3 DNA: TGTGCCAGCAGCTATCTCGGGAGCGGCGAGGATGGCTACACCTTC. This rearrangement joins TRBV27 to TRBJ1-2; D is ambiguous. The length of the CDR3 is 15 residues. Trimming pared 6 bases from V and 6 bases from J, leaving 20 bases between. CDR1 is MNHEY and CDR2 is SMNVEV in the germline V gene (reference sequence).

V is TRBV5-6 and J is TRBJ2-7, with 7 bases fitting TRBD2. CDR1 SGHDT and CDR2 YYEEEE come from the germline V gene. V lost 5 bases to trimming and J lost 4 bases; unmatched junction nucleotides: 9. The CDR3 has 14 amino acids. CDR3 DNA: TGTGCCAGCAGGCATGCGGGAGCAGGGTACGAGCAGTACTTC. Translated: CASRHAGAGYEQYF.

The sample holds a few counts of this clone. V gene TRBV9 combines with J gene TRBJ1-2; D not certain. The CDR3 spans 14 residues. Germline V CDR1 and CDR2: SGDLS, YYNGEE. V shed 4 bases and J shed 0 bases, with 10 bases lying between them. The DNA for the CDR3 is TGTGCCAGCAGCCGGCATCAAGCTAACTATGGCTACACCTTC. Its protein is CASSRHQANYGYTF.

The rearrangement uses TRBV6-5 and TRBJ1-4; unclear D gene. Germline V gene data show CDR1 as MNHEY and CDR2 as SVGAGI. Trimming took off 3 bases at V and 10 bases at J, with 15 bases between the two ends. The CDR3 runs 14 residues. This CDR3 is CASSYSGELGKLFF. CDR3 coding DNA: TGTGCCAGCAGTTATTCAGGAGAACTAGGAAAACTGTTTTTT.

This clone was seen a handful of times. J is TRBJ1-4 and V is TRBV9; 9 bases map to TRBD1. Looked up from germline, CDR1 is SGDLS and CDR2 is YYNGEE. The junction had 9 bases not matched to a gene; V was cut back by 4 bases and J by 8 bases. The CDR3 sequence is 15 residues long. The CDR3 here is CASSTRTGVKEKLFF. As DNA, the CDR3 is TGTGCCAGCAGCACCCGGACAGGGGTAAAGGAAAAACTGTTTTTT.

This chain's CDR3 is CASSYSIGEVISYF. CDR3 in DNA: TGTGCCAGCAGTTACTCCATCGGGGAGGTTATCTCGTACTTC. This chain links TRBV6-6 with TRBJ2-7; D perhaps matches TRBD2 (6 bases). The CDR3 runs 14 residues. The germline CDR1 and CDR2 sequences are MNHNY and SVGAGI (reference sequence). Deletions cut 0 bases from V and 12 bases from J, with 18 bases between.